This section outlines one TCR beta chain sequence together with its context. This record belongs to a study of blood T cell repertoires in COVID-19. About the study: From the United States, Italy and Spain came samples of acute and convalescent COVID-19. Sources were T cells, B-cell-depleted T cells, or PBMCs; the material itself was cDNA or gDNA.

Methods used by the authors: Researchers report that nucleated cell counts were estimated from reference gene primer amplification. Profiling relied on immunoSEQ multiplex PCR, and the TCRdb table lists in-frame clones only, not all of them. V and J calls and clone size are as listed in that table; D and trimming were resolved from the DNA. The sample holds 150,000 to 200,000 clones, over 80% seen once. Trimming at V came to 6 bases and at J to 7 bases, leaving 18 bases not matched to a gene. The CDR3 is 18 amino acids. The germline V gene encodes CDR1 MDHEN and CDR2 SYDVKM. The chain carries TRBV28 and TRBJ1-5, with TRBD1 identical over 10 bases. The specimen was peripheral blood. The clonotype was recovered from a middle-aged woman with acute or convalescent COVID-19. CDR3 in amino acids: CASSPALDRGKVGQPQHF. Here the CDR3 DNA reads TGTGCCAGCAGCCCCGCCCTGGACAGGGGGAAGGTCGGCCAGCCCCAGCATTTT.